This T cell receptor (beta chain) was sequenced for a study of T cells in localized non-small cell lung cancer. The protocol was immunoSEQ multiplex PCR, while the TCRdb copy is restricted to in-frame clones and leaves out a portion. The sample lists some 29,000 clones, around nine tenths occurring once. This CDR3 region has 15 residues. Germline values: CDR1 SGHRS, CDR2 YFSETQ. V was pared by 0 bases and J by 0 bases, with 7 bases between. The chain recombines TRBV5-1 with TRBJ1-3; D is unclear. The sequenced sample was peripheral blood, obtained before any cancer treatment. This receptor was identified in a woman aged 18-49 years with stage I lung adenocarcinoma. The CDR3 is CASSLVGSSGNTIYF. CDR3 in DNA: TGCGCCAGCAGCTTGGTGGGGTCCTCTGGAAACACCATATATTTT.